The 14 T cell receptor beta chains given below trace back to one sample, sequenced in a study of cytomegalovirus exposure and HLA in healthy donors. The protocol was immunoSEQ multiplex PCR, while the TCRdb copy is restricted to in-frame clones and leaves out a portion. The sample has some 98,000 clones, about 83% seen once. What was sequenced was PBMCs. These receptors were obtained from a woman in her twenties or thirties in good health and CMV-seronegative.

This clone was counted once. This chain links TRBV19 with TRBJ1-2; no firm D call. CDR1 is LNHDA, CDR2 SQIVND, per germline (reference sequence). This CDR3 has 13 amino acids. The V end was cut by 4 bases, the J end by 8 bases, with 14 bases between. CDR3 nucleotide sequence: TGTGCCAGTAGTAACCAGCTAGGTGCAGGCTACACCTTC. Translating gives CASSNQLGAGYTF.

The J gene is TRBJ2-3, the V gene TRBV15; 10 bases fit TRBD2. This CDR3 spans 18 amino acids. J lost 2 bases, V lost 2 bases, and 10 bases had no gene match. The germline CDR1 and CDR2 sequences are LNHNV and YYDKDF (reference sequence). CDR3 sequence (DNA): TGTGCCACCAGCAGACCGGGTTTAGCGGGGGGCACCACAGATACGCAGTATTTT. It encodes CATSRPGLAGGTTDTQYF. Filled out from reference TRBV15 and TRBJ2-3, the complete variable domain reads DAMVIQNPRYQVTQFGKPVTLSCSQTLNHNVMYWYQQKSSQAPKLLFHYYDKDFNNEADTPDNFQSRRPNTSFCFLDIRSPGLGDTAMYLCATSRPGLAGGTTDTQYFGPGTRLTVL.

This chain uses TRBV7-8 with TRBJ1-5, with D hard to call. Germline values: CDR1 SGHVS, CDR2 FQNEAQ. This CDR3 spans 14 amino acids. The V and J ends lost 5 bases and 3 bases respectively, with 11 bases between them. The CDR3: CASSLGGPNQPQHF. The CDR3 DNA reads as TGTGCCAGCAGCCTGGGAGGCCCCAATCAGCCCCAGCATTTT.

The V gene is TRBV29-1, the J gene TRBJ2-5; perhaps TRBD2 as D (5 bases). There are 13 residues in the CDR3. V was pared by 5 bases and J by 7 bases, with 17 bases between. Per the germline V gene, CDR1 is SQVTM and CDR2 is ANQGSEA. The CDR3 loop reads CSVRAASGGTQYF. The CDR3 DNA reads TGCAGCGTTCGGGCCGCCAGCGGAGGGACCCAGTACTTC.

V usage is TRBV13 and J usage is TRBJ1-2; tentative D call: TRBD1 (6 bases). Germline V gene lookup returns CDR1 PRHDT and CDR2 FYEKMQ (reference sequence). The CDR3 contains 12 residues. V gave up 1 base and J gave up 8 bases, with 8 bases separating them. Written as DNA, the CDR3 is TGTGCCAGCAGCTTAGTCAGGGGCGGCTACACCTTC. It codes for CASSLVRGGYTF. The full variable domain, with the rest looked up from reference TRBV13 and TRBJ1-2, is AAGVIQSPRHLIKEKRETATLKCYPIPRHDTVYWYQQGPGQDPQFLISFYEKMQSDKGSIPDRFSAQQFSDYHSELNMSSLELGDSALYFCASSLVRGGYTFGSGTRLTVV.

The chain employs TRBV27 and TRBJ1-5, with no clear D. The CDR3 loop spans 15 amino acids. Germline V gene data show CDR1 as MNHEY and CDR2 as SMNVEV (reference sequence). Trimming removed 3 bases from V and 6 bases from J, with 15 bases in between. CDR3 protein: CASSFEADRGQPQHF. CDR3 bases: TGTGCCAGCAGTTTTGAGGCAGACCGGGGTCAGCCCCAGCATTTT.

The V and J genes are TRBV5-6 and TRBJ2-1, with a weak D call TRBD1 (6 bases). V lost 7 bases and J lost 8, with 13 bases in between. Germline V gives CDR1 SGHDT, CDR2 YYEEEE. This CDR3 region has 12 residues. This CDR3 reads CASFRGEYEQFF. The CDR3 nucleotides read TGTGCCAGCTTCAGGGGCGAGTATGAGCAGTTCTTC.

V and J are TRBV28 and TRBJ2-2, with 9 bases lining up with TRBD1. The germline gives CDR1 MDHEN, CDR2 SYDVKM. The CDR3 loop spans 16 amino acids. V shed 6 bases and J 5 bases; nucleotides not matched to a gene: 10. The CDR3 here is CASSIDRGAGTGELFF. The CDR3 bases are TGTGCCAGCAGCATCGACAGGGGGGCTGGGACCGGGGAGCTGTTTTTT.

The rearrangement joins TRBV5-1 to TRBJ2-1, with 9 bases that match TRBD2. V was pared by 2 bases and J by 4 bases, with 16 bases of the junction left unmatched. From germline, CDR1 is SGHRS and CDR2 YFSETQ. The CDR3 consists of 19 residues. This CDR3 is CASSFHAVRSTSGYNEQFF. In nucleotides, the CDR3 is TGCGCCAGCAGCTTTCATGCCGTTCGGTCTACTAGCGGGTACAATGAGCAGTTCTTC.

The V call is TRBV6-1, the J call TRBJ1-1; D perhaps matches TRBD1 (6 bases). This CDR3 is 14 amino acids long. The V end was cut by 7 bases, the J end by 1 base, with 13 bases between. Germline V gene lookup returns CDR1 MNHNS and CDR2 SASEGT. CDR3 amino acids: CASKYGQSNTEAFF. The CDR3 nucleotides read TGTGCCAGCAAGTATGGACAGTCGAACACTGAAGCTTTCTTT.

The chain recombines TRBV6-6 with TRBJ2-5; D perhaps matches TRBD2 (5 bases). Trimming left V 8 bases short and J 5 bases short, with 24 bases between. The CDR3 runs 16 residues. Germline V lookup: CDR1 MNHNY, CDR2 SVGAGI (reference sequence). The CDR3 nucleotides are TGTGCCAGCGGTTCCCTCCGGGGTGGGCTTGACGAGACCCAGTACTTC. It is translated as CASGSLRGGLDETQYF.

The V gene is TRBV18, the J gene TRBJ1-4, with no clear D. The CDR3 length is 15 residues. Between the trimmed V and J ends, which lost 3 bases and 3 bases, there was a span of 11 bases. CDR1 is KGHSH and CDR2 is LQKENI in the germline V gene. This CDR3 is CASSPPNSPNEKLFF. The CDR3 coding sequence is TGTGCCAGCTCACCCCCGAACAGCCCTAATGAAAAACTGTTTTTT.

The rearrangement links TRBV20-1 to TRBJ1-1; maybe TRBD1 (5 bases). The V end lost 5 bases, the J end lost 4 bases, and 8 bases lay between the germline ends. The CDR3 sequence is 11 residues long. Germline V gene data show CDR1 as DFQATT and CDR2 as SNEGSKA (reference sequence). The CDR3: CSAAQGTEAFF. The CDR3 region has the DNA TGCAGTGCTGCTCAGGGCACTGAAGCTTTCTTT.

This chain uses TRBV28 with TRBJ2-3; 9 bases are shared with TRBD1. V lost 4 bases, J lost 5 bases, and 7 bases stayed unmatched. This CDR3 is built from 15 residues. CDR1 and CDR2 from the germline V gene are MDHEN and SYDVKM. CDR3 loop: CASSSQGAQRDTQYF. In DNA form, the CDR3 reads TGTGCCAGCAGTTCACAGGGGGCGCAAAGAGATACGCAGTATTTT.